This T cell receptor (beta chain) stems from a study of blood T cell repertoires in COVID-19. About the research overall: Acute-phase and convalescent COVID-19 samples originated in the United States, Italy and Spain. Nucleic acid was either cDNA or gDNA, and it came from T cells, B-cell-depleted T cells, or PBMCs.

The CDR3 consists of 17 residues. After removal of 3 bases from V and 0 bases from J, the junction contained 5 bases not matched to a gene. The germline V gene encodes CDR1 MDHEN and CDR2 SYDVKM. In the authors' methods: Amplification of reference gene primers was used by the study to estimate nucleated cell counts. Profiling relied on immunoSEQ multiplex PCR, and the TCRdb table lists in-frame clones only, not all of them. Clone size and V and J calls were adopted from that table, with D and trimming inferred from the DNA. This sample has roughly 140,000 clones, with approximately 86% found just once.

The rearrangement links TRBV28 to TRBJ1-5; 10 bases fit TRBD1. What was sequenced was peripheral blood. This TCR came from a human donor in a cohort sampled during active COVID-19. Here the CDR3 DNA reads TGTGCCAGCAGTTTCTGGGGACAGGGGCTTAGCAATCAGCCCCAGCATTTT. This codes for CASSFWGQGLSNQPQHF.